Each of the 31 T cell receptor beta chains below was sequenced from the same sample in a study of blood T cell repertoires in COVID-19. Clones were read by immunoSEQ multiplex PCR, and TCRdb kept only the in-frame ones, dropping some. The sample includes 180,000 or so clones, 85% to 90% of them seen just once. The sample comprised peripheral blood. These receptors all stem from an elderly woman in a cohort sampled during active or convalescent COVID-19.

Points on this clone: The sample has other DNA sequences that encode this CDR3 too. The V gene is TRBV19, the J gene TRBJ1-5, with D possibly TRBD1 on 6 matching bases. The CDR3 contains 15 residues. V was cut by 6 bases and J by 6 bases, with 18 bases left in between. From germline, CDR1 is LNHDA and CDR2 SQIVND (reference sequence). CDR3 DNA sequence: TGTGCCAGTAGAGCGAATGAGGGGGTGGGTCAGCCCCAGCATTTT. It specifies CASRANEGVGQPQHF.

This clone was detected only a few times. The genes are TRBV19 and TRBJ2-3; 8 bases fit TRBD1. This CDR3 is built from 14 residues. Germline-derived CDR1 and CDR2 are LNHDA and SQIVND (reference sequence). The junction had 4 bases not matched to a gene; V was cut back by 4 bases and J by 4 bases. Here the CDR3 DNA reads TGTGCCAGTAGTACTGGACAGGGTGCAGATACGCAGTATTTT. Amino acid sequence: CASSTGQGADTQYF.

This chain links TRBV19 with TRBJ2-2; 9 bases line up with TRBD1. Trimming cost V 4 bases and J 4 bases; bases outside gene matches: 19. This CDR3 contains 20 residues. The V gene's germline CDR1 is LNHDA and CDR2 SQIVND (reference sequence). CDR3 residues: CASSKPGQGYFINITGELFF. Here the CDR3 DNA reads TGTGCCAGTAGTAAACCGGGACAGGGTTATTTTATTAATATCACCGGGGAGCTGTTTTTT.

This clone was seen once. This rearrangement joins TRBV24-1 to TRBJ2-2; TRBD2 is a possible D gene (5 bases). The CDR3 has 15 residues. Trimming left V 0 bases short and J 4 bases short, with 8 bases between. Germline V gene sequence: CDR1 KGHDR, CDR2 SFDVKD. In DNA form, the CDR3 reads TGTGCCACCAGTGATTTGAGAGGGATCACCGGGGAGCTGTTTTTT. Amino acid sequence: CATSDLRGITGELFF.

The chain carries TRBV5-5 and TRBJ1-5; possible D gene TRBD1, 5 bases. Germline CDR1 SGHKS, CDR2 YYEKEE (reference sequence). V was shortened by 3 bases and J by 3 bases, with 10 bases between the two germline ends. The length of the CDR3 is 14 residues. The CDR3 region is CASSSTVPNQPQHF. CDR3 DNA sequence: TGTGCCAGCAGCTCGACAGTCCCCAATCAGCCCCAGCATTTT.

The V gene is TRBV11-2, the J gene TRBJ2-5; D perhaps matches TRBD2 (5 bases). CDR3 length equals 13 residues. Germline V gene data show CDR1 as SGHAT and CDR2 as FQNNGV. Trimming pared 5 bases from V and 5 bases from J, leaving 12 bases between. CDR3 sequence: CASSRGRVETQYF. The CDR3 DNA reads as TGTGCCAGCAGCCGAGGGCGGGTTGAGACCCAGTACTTC.

This chain connects TRBV10-3 to TRBJ2-3; no firm D call. Germline-derived CDR1 and CDR2 are ENHRY and SYGVKD. V lost 10 bases, J lost 5 bases, and 10 bases lay in between. There are 11 residues in the CDR3. The DNA of the CDR3 is TGTGCCACGGAGACCGGAGATACGCAGTATTTT. Protein product: CATETGDTQYF.

The chain links TRBV18 to TRBJ1-5, with 10 bases matching TRBD1. With V trimmed by 3 bases and J by 7 bases, 3 bases remained unmatched. The CDR3 spans 14 residues. Germline CDR1 reads KGHSH; CDR2 reads LQKENI. The CDR3 nucleotides are TGTGCCAGCTCACCCGGGACAGGGGTACAGCCCCAGCATTTT. It is translated as CASSPGTGVQPQHF.

The V gene is TRBV11-2, the J gene TRBJ1-4; TRBD1 might be the D (5 bases). Germline assignment: CDR1 SGHAT and CDR2 FQNNGV. The CDR3 totals 14 residues. V shed 4 bases and J shed 7 bases, with 13 bases lying between them. CDR3: CASSSGVAGEKLFF. In nucleotides, the CDR3 is TGTGCCAGCAGCTCGGGGGTGGCTGGTGAAAAACTGTTTTTT. The full variable domain, rest sourced from reference TRBV11-2 and TRBJ1-4, is EAGVAQSPRYKIIEKRQSVAFWCNPISGHATLYWYQQILGQGPKLLIQFQNNGVVDDSQLPKDRFSAERLKGVDSTLKIQPAKLEDSAVYLCASSSGVAGEKLFFGSGTQLSVL.

The V and J genes are TRBV28 and TRBJ2-7; 12 bases map to TRBD2. The CDR3 extends over 17 amino acids. Germline trimming cut 3 bases from V and 0 bases from J; bases unmatched to any gene: 6. Germline V gives CDR1 MDHEN, CDR2 SYDVKM. The DNA of the CDR3 is TGTGCCAGCAGTTTTGGACTAGCGGGGCGTAGCTCCTACGAGCAGTACTTC. Its protein is CASSFGLAGRSSYEQYF. The full variable domain, its missing parts supplied by reference TRBV28 and TRBJ2-7, is DVKVTQSSRYLVKRTGEKVFLECVQDMDHENMFWYRQDPGLGLRLIYFSYDVKMKEKGDIPEGYSVSREKKERFSLILESASTNQTSMYLCASSFGLAGRSSYEQYFGPGTRLTVT.

A single count supports this clone. The chain is built from TRBV5-4 and TRBJ1-1, with 8 bases that match TRBD1. The V segment lost 4 bases and the J segment 1 base; nucleotides outside the gene matches: 9. The CDR3 spans 16 residues. Germline CDR1 is SGHNT and CDR2 is YYREEE (reference sequence). The chain's CDR3 is CASSNRRTGKNTEAFF. Written as DNA, the CDR3 is TGTGCCAGCAGCAACCGCCGGACAGGGAAGAACACTGAAGCTTTCTTT.

The rearrangement uses TRBV10-1 and TRBJ2-5, with D possibly TRBD2 on 9 matching bases. This CDR3 has 16 residues. Trimming stripped 3 bases from V and 5 bases from J, with 19 bases between. Looked up from germline, CDR1 is WNHNN and CDR2 is SYGVQD (reference sequence). CDR3 nucleotide sequence: TGCGCCAGCAGTGAAGTAGCGGGGGACAGGCGGGAGACCCAGTACTTC. This sequence encodes CASSEVAGDRRETQYF.

The V call is TRBV9, the J call TRBJ2-1, with D unclear. V lost 2 bases to trimming and J lost 0 bases, with 6 bases between them. The length of the CDR3 is 14 residues. Germline loops: CDR1 SGDLS, CDR2 YYNGEE. CDR3 residues: CASSVYNSYNEQFF. The DNA of the CDR3 is TGTGCCAGCAGCGTTTATAACTCCTACAATGAGCAGTTCTTC. The variable domain in full, completed from reference TRBV9 and TRBJ2-1, reads DSGVTQTPKHLITATGQRVTLRCSPRSGDLSVYWYQQSLDQGLQFLIQYYNGEERAKGNILERFSAQQFPDLHSELNLSSLELGDSALYFCASSVYNSYNEQFFGPGTRLTVL.

The J gene is TRBJ2-3, the V gene TRBV7-2; D might be TRBD1 (5 bases). Germline CDR1 SGHTA, CDR2 FQGNSA. V gave up 5 bases and J gave up 4 bases, with 13 bases separating them. The CDR3 covers 14 residues. For the CDR3, the DNA is TGTGCCAGCAGCGGGCGGCAGGGCGCAGATACGCAGTATTTT. Protein sequence: CASSGRQGADTQYF.

The rearrangement links TRBV12-3 or TRBV12-4 to TRBJ2-1, with D tentatively TRBD1 (5 bases). V dropped 6 bases and J dropped 8 bases, with 14 bases sitting between them. This CDR3 spans 13 amino acids. CDR3 amino acids: CASRFPGKDEQFF. CDR3 DNA sequence: TGTGCCAGCAGATTCCCAGGGAAGGATGAGCAGTTCTTC.

The CDR3 here is CASRYTGGETQYF. The DNA of the CDR3 is TGTGCCAGCAGATATACAGGGGGAGAGACCCAGTACTTC. The chain links TRBV12-3 or TRBV12-4 to TRBJ2-5; 8 bases map to TRBD1. V shed 6 bases, J shed 4 bases, and the junction held 4 bases outside the gene matches. CDR3 length: 13 amino acids.

This clone was counted once. This chain connects TRBV11-3 to TRBJ2-3; TRBD1 agrees at 7 bases. With V trimmed by 0 bases and J by 5 bases, 2 bases remained unmatched. The CDR3 has 14 residues. Germline V gene data show CDR1 as SGHNT and CDR2 as YENEEA. The CDR3 bases are TGTGCCAGCAGCTTAGAACAGGGGTTAGATACGCAGTATTTT. Its translation is CASSLEQGLDTQYF.

Only a few counts were recorded for this clone. The J gene is TRBJ2-5, the V gene TRBV10-1; D is perhaps TRBD1 (5 bases). V shed 0 bases and J shed 3 bases, with 11 bases lying between them. CDR3 length: 15 amino acids. In germline, CDR1 is WNHNN, CDR2 SYGVQD (reference sequence). The CDR3 DNA reads TGCGCCAGCAGTGAGTCCCCAGGGAACGAAGAGACCCAGTACTTC. Protein sequence: CASSESPGNEETQYF.

V gene TRBV3-1 (or the pseudogene TRBV3-2) combines with J gene TRBJ1-6; 7 nucleotides agree with TRBD1. V was clipped by 1 base and J by 11 bases; unmatched bases: 5. The CDR3 extends over 14 amino acids. CDR1 LGHDT and CDR2 YNNKEL come from the germline V gene (reference sequence). CDR3 residues: CASSQGQGIAPLHF. The CDR3 DNA follows: TGTGCCAGCAGCCAAGGACAGGGCATTGCACCCCTCCACTTT.

On this clone: The sample holds other DNA sequences that translate to the same CDR3. CDR3 coding DNA: TGTGCCAGCTCCCCCGGGACAGAGAATTCACCCCTCCACTTT. Its protein is CASSPGTENSPLHF. J is TRBJ1-6 and V is TRBV18, with 7 bases fitting TRBD1. The V segment lost 6 bases and the J segment 7 bases; nucleotides outside the gene matches: 6. Germline CDR1 is KGHSH and CDR2 is LQKENI. The CDR3 length is 14 residues.

In its sample, this clone was seen once. J is TRBJ2-1 and V is TRBV2; D is ambiguous. Germline CDR1 and CDR2: SNHLY and FYNNEI. This CDR3 is 14 amino acids long. V lost 5 bases and J 3 bases, leaving 11 bases between the germline ends. For the CDR3, the DNA is TGTGCCAGCAGTCTAAGCGAATTCTACAATGAGCAGTTCTTC. It specifies CASSLSEFYNEQFF.

This clone was detected only once. The chain carries TRBV29-1 and TRBJ2-4; the match to TRBD2 covers 10 bases. This CDR3 is 16 amino acids long. V shed 5 bases, J shed 8 bases, and the junction held 15 bases outside the gene matches. The germline gives CDR1 SQVTM, CDR2 ANQGSEA. CDR3 DNA sequence: TGCAGCGTTTCCCCTAGCGGGAGAAAAAGCAGGGACATTCAGTACTTC. Protein product: CSVSPSGRKSRDIQYF.

The chain carries TRBV3-1 (or the pseudogene TRBV3-2) and TRBJ2-5; 8 nucleotides match TRBD2. Per germline, CDR1 LGHDT and CDR2 YNNKEL (reference sequence). After removal of 1 base from V and 1 base from J, the junction contained 5 bases not matched to a gene. This CDR3 is 16 amino acids long. CDR3: CASSQGTTSGQETQYF. The CDR3 bases are TGTGCCAGCAGCCAAGGGACAACTAGCGGCCAAGAGACCCAGTACTTC.

The chain carries TRBV18 and TRBJ1-5, with D hard to call. V lost 1 base and J lost 4, with 17 bases in between. CDR1 and CDR2 from the germline V gene are KGHSH and LQKENI. This CDR3 is built from 17 residues. CDR3 nucleotide sequence: TGTGCCAGCTCACCACTAGGCGGGATCCTAGAGAATCAGCCCCAGCATTTT. Its translation: CASSPLGGILENQPQHF.

The CDR3 nucleotides read TGTGCCAGCAGCTTCGGCGGAGTAGCTTTCTTT. The encoded protein is CASSFGGVAFF. The V and J genes are TRBV5-6 and TRBJ1-1; D call uncertain. CDR1 SGHDT and CDR2 YYEEEE come from the germline V gene. The CDR3 totals 11 residues. Trimming shortened V by 2 bases and J by 10 bases, and 9 bases separated the two germline ends.

V gene TRBV4-1 combines with J gene TRBJ1-6; tentatively, D is TRBD1 (6 bases). The CDR3 length is 19 residues. CDR1 is MGHRA and CDR2 is YSYEKL in the germline V gene. Trimming pared 0 bases from V and 9 bases from J, leaving 24 bases between. CDR3 DNA sequence: TGCGCCAGCAGCCAAGAATCGGCCTTTGGGGGACACCCTTTTTCACCCCTCCACTTT. It codes for CASSQESAFGGHPFSPLHF.

V and J are TRBV6-1 and TRBJ1-2, with 7 nucleotides matching TRBD1. The CDR3 has 16 amino acids. Germline CDR1 reads MNHNS; CDR2 reads SASEGT. V was clipped by 3 bases and J by 3 bases; unmatched bases: 10. The CDR3 DNA follows: TGTGCCAGCAGTGATCTCGAGACAGGGAAGTACTATGGCTACACCTTC. Residues: CASSDLETGKYYGYTF.

The chain has TRBV21-1 and TRBJ1-3. TRBV21-1 is noted as a pseudogene. CDR3 size: 17 residues. CDR3 nucleotides: TGTGCCAGCAGCAAAGACCCTTTGGGAGTCTCTGGAAACACCATATATTTT. It yields the protein CASSKDPLGVSGNTIYF.

V is TRBV10-3 and J is TRBJ1-2; 8 bases match TRBD1. The CDR3 loop spans 15 amino acids. V lost 2 bases to trimming and J lost 4 bases; unmatched junction nucleotides: 6. Germline V gene lookup returns CDR1 ENHRY and CDR2 SYGVKD. The CDR3 DNA is TGTGCCATCAGTGAGGAAGACAGGGGTGGCTATGGCTACACCTTC. Its protein is CAISEEDRGGYGYTF.

J is TRBJ1-2 and V is TRBV3-1 (or the pseudogene TRBV3-2), with D unresolved. Germline values: CDR1 LGHDT, CDR2 YNNKEL (reference sequence). CDR3 length equals 13 residues. V lost 0 bases and J lost 4, with 6 bases in between. CDR3 bases: TGTGCCAGCAGCCAAGATGGGCCCTATGGCTACACCTTC. Translation: CASSQDGPYGYTF.

This chain uses TRBV12-3 or TRBV12-4 with TRBJ2-1; no firm D call. Trimming took off 1 base at V and 10 bases at J, with 11 bases between the two ends. The CDR3 contains 13 residues. CDR3 DNA: TGTGCCAGCAGTTTAGGCTGGTCAGGCGAGCAGTTCTTC. It is translated as CASSLGWSGEQFF.